The source of this T cell receptor (beta chain) is a study of blood T cells in healthy people across ages. Findings of the study overall: Researchers judged that diversity estimates from one million T cells fell short of true values. More naive CD4+ cells and higher diversity marked long-lived donors relative to aged donors.

Together with a sample-barcoded 5' primer, a J-beta primer mix was included in a second PCR lasting roughly 7 to 11 cycles. MiXCR was run by TCRdb on the 5' RACE reads, yielding one entry per CDR3 protein. The sample has about 1.1 million distinct CDR3 sequences, roughly two fifths seen once. V was trimmed by 2 bases and J by 7 bases, leaving 15 bases between them. Germline V gene data show CDR1 as SQVTM and CDR2 as ANQGSEA. CDR3 size: 13 residues. A single count supports this clonotype. Its cognate antigen is unknown. The TCR comes from a young man in good health. Sequencing used blood. The V gene is TRBV29-1, the J gene TRBJ2-7, with D uncertain. CDR3 region: CSVERAAYNEQYF. The CDR3 region has the DNA TGCAGCGTTGAACGGGCGGCATACAATGAGCAGTACTTC.